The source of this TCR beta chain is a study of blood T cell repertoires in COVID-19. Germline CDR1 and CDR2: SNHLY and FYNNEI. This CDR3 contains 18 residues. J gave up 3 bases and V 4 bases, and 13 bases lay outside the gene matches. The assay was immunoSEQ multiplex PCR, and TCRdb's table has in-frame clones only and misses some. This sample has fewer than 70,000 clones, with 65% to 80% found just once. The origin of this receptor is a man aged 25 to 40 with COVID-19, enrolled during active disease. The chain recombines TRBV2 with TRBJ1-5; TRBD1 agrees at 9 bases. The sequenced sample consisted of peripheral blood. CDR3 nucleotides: TGTGCCAGCAGTGTGACACACTTGACAGGGGGTACCAATCAGCCCCAGCATTTT. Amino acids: CASSVTHLTGGTNQPQHF.